The clone carrying this TCR beta chain was counted a few times. Its matching antigen is unknown. PBMCs were isolated at a quantity of at least 6.5 million per sample. Every sample gave at least 5 micrograms of total RNA when it was extracted. Germline values: CDR1 SGHRS, CDR2 YFSETQ. The CDR3 spans 16 residues. The junction had 9 bases not matched to a gene; V was cut back by 3 bases and J by 5 bases. The sample belongs to a study of blood T cells in healthy people across ages. Overall study results and limits: A roughly linear fall in TCR beta diversity per million T cells was seen with increasing age.

Alongside a J-beta primer mix, a sample-barcoded 5' primer served in a second PCR lasting about 6 to 12 cycles. MiXCR was run by TCRdb on the 5' RACE reads, yielding one entry per CDR3 protein. The sample consists of roughly 640,000 distinct CDR3 sequences, approximately 30% of them appearing once. Source material: blood. This TCR derives from a woman of 80 years or more in good health. The chain recombines TRBV5-1 with TRBJ1-4; 8 bases match TRBD1. The CDR3 DNA reads as TGCGCCAGCAGCTCCCTCAAGGCAGGGGGCAATGAAAAACTGTTTTTT. Protein: CASSSLKAGGNEKLFF. The variable domain in full, completed from reference TRBV5-1 and TRBJ1-4, reads KAGVTQTPRYLIKTRGQQVTLSCSPISGHRSVSWYQQTPGQGLQFLFEYFSETQRNKGNFPGRFSGRQFSNSRSEMNVSTLELGDSALYLCASSSLKAGGNEKLFFGSGTQLSVL.